This TCR beta chain comes out of a study of vaccination effects on CD4 cells after COVID-19. About the research overall: Both early and late time points after vaccination provided samples from three convalescent patients. The median interval between the second dose and post-vaccine sampling was 72 days. Findings and caveats of the study: The post-vaccine spike-reactive clones of convalescents showed a predominance of new vaccine-induced clones.

Sequencing was performed with immunoSEQ multiplex PCR; in TCRdb, only in-frame clones are kept and a portion is missing. This table holds over 15,000 clones, 74% found once. This clone occurred a few times. What it recognizes is unknown. Germline V lookup: CDR1 MNHEY, CDR2 SVGAGI. V was clipped by 6 bases and J by 5 bases, with 14 bases between them. This CDR3 is built from 15 residues. ViraFEST assay sequencing came after antigen-specific CD4+ T cells were expanded with viral peptide pools. Cultured cells yielded isolated CD4+ T cells after nine to ten days. According to PCR results, the person was infected with SARS-CoV-2 between March and December 2020. Participants completed two doses of the BNT162b2 or mRNA-1273 vaccine. Half the medium was swapped for IL-2 medium on days 3 and 7.

This receptor was taken from a human donor who had a prior SARS-CoV-2 infection. The chain employs TRBV6-5 and TRBJ1-6, with D uncertain. The sample was CD4+ T cells from PBMCs cultured with SARS-CoV-2 spike peptides, taken after COVID-19 vaccination. CDR3 DNA sequence: TGTGCCAGCAGCGTGGGCAGGCCGGATAATTCACCCCTCCACTTT. Translation gives CASSVGRPDNSPLHF.